These T cell receptor beta chains were read from a single sample in a study of T cells in Graves' hyperthyroidism and ophthalmopathy. MiXCR was run by TCRdb on the multiplex PCR reads, yielding one entry per CDR3 protein. The data show roughly 740,000 distinct CDR3 sequences, with around 15% seen just once and over 7.5% held by the top ten. Sample: blood. The receptors derive from a man between 18 and 35 years old with Graves' hyperthyroidism. Each CDR3 is given with its conserved first and last residue. D genes are given only for firm matches. Only some rows state a clone size, as once, few, many or a class for expanded clones.

D gene	V gene	clone size	J gene	CDR3 protein	CDR3 DNA
NA	TRBV19	NA	TRBJ2-1	CASSRYQYNEQFF	TGTGCCAGTTCCAGGTATCAGTACAATGAGCAGTTCTTC
TRBD2	TRBV6-5	NA	TRBJ2-3	CASSSYEREGADTQYF	TGTGCCAGCAGTTCCTACGAGCGGGAGGGCGCAGATACGCAGTATTTT
TRBD1	TRBV28	many	TRBJ2-7	CASSLGVLGQGYSEQYF	TGTGCCAGCAGTTTGGGGGTGTTGGGACAGGGATATAGCGAGCAGTACTTC
TRBD1	TRBV29-1	NA	TRBJ1-5	CSVATGNSNQPQHF	TGCAGCGTTGCGACAGGGAATAGCAATCAGCCCCAGCATTTT
NA	TRBV7-2	NA	TRBJ2-7	CASSPTAGTYEQYF	TGTGCCAGCAGTCCCACGGCCGGGACCTACGAGCAGTACTTC
TRBD2	TRBV12-3/TRBV12-4	many	TRBJ2-3	CASSRPQRDPSTDTQYF	TGTGCCAGCAGTCGACCCCAGCGGGACCCTAGCACAGATACGCAGTATTTT
NA	TRBV20-1	few	TRBJ2-2	CSARSGGGELFF	TGCAGTGCTAGAAGTGGCGGCGGGGAGCTGTTTTTT
TRBD2	TRBV20-1	once	TRBJ2-3	CSATYLAGGPSDTQYF	TGCAGTGCTACCTACTTAGCGGGAGGGCCTTCAGATACGCAGTATTTT
TRBD2	TRBV30	many	TRBJ2-3	CAWRPAGVSDTQYF	TGTGCCTGGAGGCCAGCGGGAGTATCAGATACGCAGTATTTT
TRBD1	TRBV7-9	few	TRBJ1-1	CASSPMQGAYFNTEAFF	TGTGCCAGCAGCCCTATGCAGGGGGCTTACTTCAACACTGAAGCTTTCTTT
TRBD2	TRBV7-9	NA	TRBJ2-3	CASSGGTSTDTQYF	TGTGCCAGCTCCGGGGGGACTAGCACAGATACGCAGTATTTT
NA	TRBV10-3	NA	TRBJ1-6	CAISDYFRRAPYRDSPLHF	TGTGCCATCAGTGATTACTTCAGAAGGGCTCCTTACCGGGATTCACCCCTCCACTTT
NA	TRBV12-3/TRBV12-4	few	TRBJ1-4	CASSSTGSGEKLFF	TGTGCCAGCAGTTCAACAGGGAGTGGTGAAAAACTGTTTTTT
NA	TRBV6-2/TRBV6-3	many	TRBJ2-7	CASSLLRPSHEQYF	TGTGCCAGCAGTTTGTTGAGGCCAAGTCACGAGCAGTACTTC
NA	TRBV30	few	TRBJ1-6	CAWSVMRSPLHF	TGTGCCTGGAGTGTAATGCGTTCACCCCTCCACTTT
NA	TRBV5-6	many	TRBJ2-5	CASSLAPGRQETQYF	TGTGCCAGCAGCTTGGCCCCAGGCCGGCAAGAGACCCAGTACTTC
NA	TRBV5-5	few	TRBJ1-2	CASSLDRREGYTF	TGTGCCAGCAGCTTGGATCGAAGGGAGGGCTACACCTTC
TRBD2	TRBV14	NA	TRBJ2-1	CASSQEMSGRFLSEQFF	TGTGCCAGCAGCCAAGAGATGAGCGGGAGGTTTCTCTCTGAGCAGTTCTTC
NA	TRBV3-1	many	TRBJ2-3	CASSQDRGADTQYF	TGTGCCAGCAGCCAAGACCGGGGAGCAGATACGCAGTATTTT
TRBD2	TRBV7-2	many	TRBJ2-7	CASRGLAGSGEQYF	TGTGCCAGCAGGGGACTAGCGGGGTCCGGGGAGCAGTACTTC
TRBD1	TRBV27	many	TRBJ1-2	CASSQTQGAIGYTF	TGTGCCAGCAGTCAAACACAGGGGGCGATTGGCTACACCTTC
NA	TRBV5-4	few	TRBJ2-3	CASSPPGLGITDTQYF	TGTGCCAGCAGCCCCCCGGGGCTTGGGATCACAGATACGCAGTATTTT
NA	TRBV29-1	few	TRBJ2-1	CSACDSYGANEQFF	TGCAGCGCCTGCGACAGTTATGGTGCCAATGAGCAGTTCTTC
TRBD2	TRBV6-1	few	TRBJ2-1	CASSLHASGRLYNEQFF	TGTGCCAGCAGTCTCCACGCTAGCGGGAGGCTCTACAATGAGCAGTTCTTC
NA	TRBV20-1	many	TRBJ2-3	CSARDRQGATDTQYF	TGCAGTGCTAGAGACCGCCAAGGGGCCACAGATACGCAGTATTTT
TRBD2	TRBV7-3	NA	TRBJ2-2	CASSLVAPPGLADRGGELFF	TGTGCCAGCAGCTTAGTCGCCCCTCCGGGACTAGCGGACCGGGGCGGGGAGCTGTTTTTT
TRBD2	TRBV3-1	NA	TRBJ2-1	CASSQDSRLADYNEQFF	TGTGCCAGCAGCCAAGATTCGAGGCTAGCGGACTACAATGAGCAGTTCTTC
NA	TRBV12-3/TRBV12-4	many	TRBJ2-3	CASRGYYTQYF	TGTGCCAGCAGGGGCTATTATACGCAGTATTTT
TRBD2	TRBV20-1	few	TRBJ2-3	CSAIPGLAGTDTQYF	TGCAGTGCCATCCCGGGACTAGCGGGAACCGATACGCAGTATTTT
NA	TRBV7-2	many	TRBJ2-5	CASSLLGTQYF	TGTGCCAGCAGCCTGCTCGGGACCCAGTACTTC
NA	TRBV12-3/TRBV12-4	many	TRBJ1-1	CASSLGLEAFF	TGTGCCAGCAGCCTTGGCCTGGAAGCTTTCTTT
NA	TRBV28	many	TRBJ1-5	CASSPLTGYQPQHF	TGTGCCAGCAGTCCCCTCACCGGGTATCAGCCCCAGCATTTT
TRBD2	TRBV11-2	many	TRBJ2-1	CASSLELAGGSSYNEQFF	TGTGCCAGCAGCTTAGAACTAGCGGGAGGAAGCTCCTACAATGAGCAGTTCTTC
TRBD2	TRBV19	NA	TRBJ2-1	CASSISSGSMNEQFF	TGTGCCAGTAGTATCTCTAGCGGGAGTATGAATGAGCAGTTCTTC
NA	TRBV20-1	many	TRBJ2-2	CSASAGTALTGELFF	TGCAGTGCTAGCGCCGGGACGGCCCTTACCGGGGAGCTGTTTTTT
TRBD2	TRBV14	NA	TRBJ2-5	CASSPWTSGSGTQYF	TGTGCCAGCAGCCCTTGGACTAGCGGGAGTGGTACCCAGTACTTC
TRBD1	TRBV13	NA	TRBJ1-3	CASSSRDRGGNTIYF	TGTGCCAGCAGCTCCCGGGACAGGGGAGGGAACACCATATATTTT
NA	TRBV30	many	TRBJ2-5	CAWSTSGETQYF	TGTGCCTGGAGTACGAGCGGAGAGACCCAGTACTTC
NA	TRBV7-9	few	TRBJ2-1	CASSRGTRDDEQFF	TGTGCCAGCAGCAGAGGGACAAGGGACGATGAGCAGTTCTTC
TRBD1	TRBV2	many	TRBJ1-1	CASRRTGVTEAFF	TGTGCCAGCAGGAGGACAGGGGTCACTGAAGCTTTCTTT
NA	TRBV30	NA	TRBJ1-2	CAWSVQTDSPARTF	TGTGCCTGGAGTGTACAGACAGATTCACCGGCCCGTACCTTC
NA	TRBV20-1	few	TRBJ2-2	CSARDRRGTGELFF	TGCAGTGCTAGAGATCGGCGGGGCACCGGGGAGCTGTTTTTT
NA	TRBV15	NA	TRBJ1-5	CATSRVGVRQPQHF	TGTGCCACCAGCAGAGTAGGGGTAAGGCAGCCCCAGCATTTT
NA	TRBV29-1	many	TRBJ2-2	CSVFRTENTGELFF	TGCAGCGTTTTCAGGACGGAGAACACCGGGGAGCTGTTTTTT
TRBD1	TRBV20-1	many	TRBJ2-7	CSAAWDRGPEQYF	TGCAGTGCTGCCTGGGACAGGGGCCCCGAGCAGTACTTC
TRBD1	TRBV15	NA	TRBJ2-1	CATSNYRGSHNEQFF	TGTGCCACCAGCAACTACAGGGGAAGTCATAATGAGCAGTTCTTC
NA	TRBV30	many	TRBJ2-7	CAWSGQMNYEQYF	TGTGCCTGGAGTGGACAAATGAACTACGAGCAGTACTTC
TRBD1	TRBV28	many	TRBJ1-2	CASSPPGQGGYGYTF	TGTGCCAGCAGTCCCCCGGGACAGGGCGGGTATGGCTACACCTTC
TRBD2	TRBV20-1	NA	TRBJ2-7	CSAATSGYEQYF	TGCAGTGCGGCGACTAGCGGCTACGAGCAGTACTTC
NA	TRBV20-1	NA	TRBJ1-1	CSASIMLRTEAFF	TGCAGTGCTAGTATCATGCTCCGGACTGAAGCTTTCTTT
NA	TRBV29-1	few	TRBJ2-7	CSVEGTHSYEQYF	TGCAGCGTTGAGGGGACACACTCCTACGAGCAGTACTTC
NA	TRBV12-3/TRBV12-4	NA	TRBJ2-2	CASSLQMKTGELFF	TGTGCCAGCAGTCTCCAAATGAAGACCGGGGAGCTGTTTTTT
TRBD1	TRBV6-1	many	TRBJ1-2	CASLQGNYGYTF	TGTGCCAGCCTACAGGGGAACTATGGCTACACCTTC